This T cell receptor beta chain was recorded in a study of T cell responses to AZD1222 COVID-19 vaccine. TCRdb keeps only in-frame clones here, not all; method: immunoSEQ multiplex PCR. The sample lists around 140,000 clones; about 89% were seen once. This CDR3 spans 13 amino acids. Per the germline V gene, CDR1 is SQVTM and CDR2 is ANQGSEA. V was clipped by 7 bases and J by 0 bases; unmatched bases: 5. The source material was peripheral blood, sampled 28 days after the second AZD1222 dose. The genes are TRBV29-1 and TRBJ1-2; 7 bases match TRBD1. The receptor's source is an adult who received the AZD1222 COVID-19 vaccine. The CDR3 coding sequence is TGCAGCGCGGGACAGAGTACTAACTATGGCTACACCTTC. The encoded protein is CSAGQSTNYGYTF.